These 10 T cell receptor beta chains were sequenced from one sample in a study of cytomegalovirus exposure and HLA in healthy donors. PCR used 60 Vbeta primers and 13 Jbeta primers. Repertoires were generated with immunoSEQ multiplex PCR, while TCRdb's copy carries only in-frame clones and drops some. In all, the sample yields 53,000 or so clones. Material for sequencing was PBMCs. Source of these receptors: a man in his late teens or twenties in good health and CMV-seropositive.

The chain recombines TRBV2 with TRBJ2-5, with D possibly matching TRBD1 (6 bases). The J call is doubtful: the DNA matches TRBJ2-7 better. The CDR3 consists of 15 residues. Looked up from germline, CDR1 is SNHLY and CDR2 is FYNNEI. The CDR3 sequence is CASRGVDRPSYEQYF. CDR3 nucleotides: TGTGCCAGCAGGGGGGTGGACAGACCCTCCTACGAGCAGTACTTC.

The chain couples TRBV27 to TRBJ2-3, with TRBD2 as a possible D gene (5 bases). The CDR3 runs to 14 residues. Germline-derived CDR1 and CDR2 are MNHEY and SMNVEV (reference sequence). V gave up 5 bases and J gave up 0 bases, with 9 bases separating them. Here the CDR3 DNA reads TGTGCCAGCAGTCGTGGGGAGAGCACAGATACGCAGTATTTT. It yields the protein CASSRGESTDTQYF.

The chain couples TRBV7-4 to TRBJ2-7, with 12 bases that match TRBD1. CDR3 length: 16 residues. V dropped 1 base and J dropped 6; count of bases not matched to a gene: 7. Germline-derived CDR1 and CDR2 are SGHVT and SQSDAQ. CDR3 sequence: CASSLVGTGGKSEQYF. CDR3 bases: TGTGCCAGCAGCTTAGTGGGGACAGGGGGCAAATCCGAGCAGTACTTC.

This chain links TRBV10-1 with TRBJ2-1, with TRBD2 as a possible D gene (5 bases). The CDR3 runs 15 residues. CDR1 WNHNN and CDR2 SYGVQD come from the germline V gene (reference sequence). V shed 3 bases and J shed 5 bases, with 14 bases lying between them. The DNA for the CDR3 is TGCGCCAGCAGTGACGGTGGGAGAGCCCACAATGAGCAGTTCTTC. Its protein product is CASSDGGRAHNEQFF.

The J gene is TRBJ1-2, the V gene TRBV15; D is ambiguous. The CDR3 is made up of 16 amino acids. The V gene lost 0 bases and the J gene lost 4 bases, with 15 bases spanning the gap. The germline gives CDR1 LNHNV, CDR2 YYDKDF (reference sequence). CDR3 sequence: CATSRDPAGSFYGYTF. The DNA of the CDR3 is TGTGCCACCAGCAGAGATCCAGCCGGGTCTTTCTATGGCTACACCTTC.

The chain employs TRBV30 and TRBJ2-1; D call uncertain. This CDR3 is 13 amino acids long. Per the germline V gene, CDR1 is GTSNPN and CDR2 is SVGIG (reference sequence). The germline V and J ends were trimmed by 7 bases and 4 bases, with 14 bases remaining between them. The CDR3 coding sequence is TGTGCCTCCGGCACTACCGATTACAATGAGCAGTTCTTC. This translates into CASGTTDYNEQFF.

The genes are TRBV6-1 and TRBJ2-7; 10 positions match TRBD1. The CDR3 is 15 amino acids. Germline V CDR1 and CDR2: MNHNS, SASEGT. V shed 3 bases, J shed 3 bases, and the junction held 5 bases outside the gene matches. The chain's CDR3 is CASSEGDRGGYEQYF. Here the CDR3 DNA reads TGTGCCAGCAGTGAGGGGGACAGGGGCGGCTACGAGCAGTACTTC.

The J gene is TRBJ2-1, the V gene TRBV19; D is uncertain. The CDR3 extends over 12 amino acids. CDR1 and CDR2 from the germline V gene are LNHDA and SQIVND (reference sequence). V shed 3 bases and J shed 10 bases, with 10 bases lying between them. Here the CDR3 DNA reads TGTGCCAGTAGTATTAAGGAGAGGGAGCAGTTCTTC. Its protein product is CASSIKEREQFF.

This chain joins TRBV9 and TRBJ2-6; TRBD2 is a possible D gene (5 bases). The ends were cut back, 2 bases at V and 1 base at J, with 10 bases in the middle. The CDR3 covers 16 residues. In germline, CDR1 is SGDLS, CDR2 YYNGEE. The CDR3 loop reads CASSVNPGSGANVLTF. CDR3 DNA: TGTGCCAGCAGCGTTAATCCGGGGTCTGGGGCCAACGTCCTGACTTTC.

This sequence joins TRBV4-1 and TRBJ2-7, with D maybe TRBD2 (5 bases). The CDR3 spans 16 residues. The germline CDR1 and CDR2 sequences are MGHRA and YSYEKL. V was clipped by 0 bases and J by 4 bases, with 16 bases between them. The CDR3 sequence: CASSQDRGILFYEQYF. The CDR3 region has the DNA TGCGCCAGCAGCCAAGATCGAGGGATTCTCTTTTACGAGCAGTACTTC.